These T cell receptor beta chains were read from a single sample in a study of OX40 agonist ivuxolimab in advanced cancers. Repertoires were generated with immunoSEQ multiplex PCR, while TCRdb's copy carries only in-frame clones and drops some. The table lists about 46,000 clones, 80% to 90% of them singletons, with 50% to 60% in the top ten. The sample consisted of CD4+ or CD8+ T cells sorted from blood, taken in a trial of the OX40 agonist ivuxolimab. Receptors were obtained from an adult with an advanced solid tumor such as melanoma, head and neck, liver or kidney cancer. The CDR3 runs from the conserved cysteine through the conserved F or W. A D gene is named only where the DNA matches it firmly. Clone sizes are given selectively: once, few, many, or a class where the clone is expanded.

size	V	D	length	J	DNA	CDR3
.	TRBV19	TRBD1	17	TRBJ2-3	TGTGCCAGTAGTATGGCTTCAGGCAGGGGGCATTTAGATACGCAGTATTTT	CASSMASGRGHLDTQYF
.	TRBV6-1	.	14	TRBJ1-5	TGTGCCAGCAGTGGCTCGGCGGTAGGTCAGCCCCAGCATTTT	CASSGSAVGQPQHF
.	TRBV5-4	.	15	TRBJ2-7	TGTGCCAGCAGCACTGACGGAGTCGGGTACTACGAGCAGTACTTC	CASSTDGVGYYEQYF
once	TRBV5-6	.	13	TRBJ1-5	TGTGCCAGCAGCCCCGGGGCCAATCAGCCCCAGCATTTT	CASSPGANQPQHF
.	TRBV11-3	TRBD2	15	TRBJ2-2	TGTGCCAGCAGCTATACTAGCGGGAACACCGGGGAGCTGTTTTTT	CASSYTSGNTGELFF
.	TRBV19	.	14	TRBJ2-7	TGTGCCAGTAGTATAGATTCCATATCCTACGAGCAGTACTTC	CASSIDSISYEQYF
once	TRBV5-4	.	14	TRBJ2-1	TGTGCCAGCAGCTTAGGGGGTTCCTACAATGAGCAGTTCTTC	CASSLGGSYNEQFF
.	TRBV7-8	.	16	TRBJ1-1	TGTGCCAGCAGCTTAGGGGGGGGCTGGATGAACACTGAAGCTTTCTTT	CASSLGGGWMNTEAFF
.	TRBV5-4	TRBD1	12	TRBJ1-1	TGTGCCAGCACCCAGGGGGCAGGTGGAGCTTTCTTT	CASTQGAGGAFF
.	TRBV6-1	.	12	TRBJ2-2	TGTGCCAGTTGGAAGAACTCCCGGGAGCTGTTTTTT	CASWKNSRELFF
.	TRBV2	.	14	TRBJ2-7	TGTGCCAGCACCCCGACAGACTACTCCTACGAGCAGTACTTC	CASTPTDYSYEQYF
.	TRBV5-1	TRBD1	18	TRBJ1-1	TGCGCCAGCAGGCGCGAGGGAAACCGACAGGGGTGGAACACTGAAGCTTTCTTT	CASRREGNRQGWNTEAFF
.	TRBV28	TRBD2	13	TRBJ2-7	TGTGCCAGCAACCTAGCGGGAGCCTACGAGCAGTACTTC	CASNLAGAYEQYF
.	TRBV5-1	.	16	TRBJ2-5	TGCGCCAGCAGTTTGGCAACCGGGAGTAACCAAGAGACCCAGTACTTC	CASSLATGSNQETQYF
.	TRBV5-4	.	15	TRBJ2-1	TGTGCCAGCAGCGCGCGTCAGGGGCTTTTCAATGAGCAGTTCTTC	CASSARQGLFNEQFF
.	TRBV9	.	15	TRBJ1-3	TGTGCCAGCAGCGTCGTTGGACAATCTGGAAACACCATATATTTT	CASSVVGQSGNTIYF
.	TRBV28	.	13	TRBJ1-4	TGTGCCAGCAGCTTACAGGGAGGGGAAAAACTGTTTTTT	CASSLQGGEKLFF
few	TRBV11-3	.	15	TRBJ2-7	TGTGCCAGCAGCCGAATCGAGGCCAACTCCTACGAGCAGTACTTC	CASSRIEANSYEQYF
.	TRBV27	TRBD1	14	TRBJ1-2	TGTGCCACCTCTGCTGGCAGGGGGTTTTATGGCTACACCTTC	CATSAGRGFYGYTF
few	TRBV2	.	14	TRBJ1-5	TGTGCCAGCAGTGAAGGGTCCGCGGATCAGCCCCAGCATTTT	CASSEGSADQPQHF
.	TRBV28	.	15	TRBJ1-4	TGTGCCAGCAGTTTAACCGGGTCTTCTAATGAAAAACTGTTTTTT	CASSLTGSSNEKLFF
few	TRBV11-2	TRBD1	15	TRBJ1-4	TGTGCCAGCAGCCATAGGGACAGTGCTAATGAAAAACTGTTTTTT	CASSHRDSANEKLFF
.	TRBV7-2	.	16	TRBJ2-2	TGTGCCAGCAGCTTAGTCGGGGGCCGGTACGGCGGGGAGCTGTTTTTT	CASSLVGGRYGGELFF
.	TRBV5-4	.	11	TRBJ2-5	TGTGCCAGCAGCTTGGAACAGACCCAGTACTTC	CASSLEQTQYF
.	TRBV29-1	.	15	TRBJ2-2	TGCAGCGTTGTGGGGGCAGGGATTGGCACCGGGGAGCTGTTTTTT	CSVVGAGIGTGELFF
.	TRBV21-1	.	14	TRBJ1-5	TGTGCCAGCAGCAAACAAAGGGGAAATCAGCCCCAGCATTTT	CASSKQRGNQPQHF
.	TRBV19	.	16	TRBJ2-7	TGTGCCAGTAGGGGTCTATTGGGCAGGGGAAAGGACGAGCAGTACTTC	CASRGLLGRGKDEQYF
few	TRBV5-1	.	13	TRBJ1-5	TGCGCCAGCAGCTTGGATGTGAATCAGCCCCAGCATTTT	CASSLDVNQPQHF
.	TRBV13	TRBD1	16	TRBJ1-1	TGTGCCAGCAGCTCAATTACGACAGGGCCGAACACTGAAGCTTTCTTT	CASSSITTGPNTEAFF
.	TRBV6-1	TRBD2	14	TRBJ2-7	TGTGCCAGCAGCGCCATAGCGGGAGTATACGAGCAGTACTTC	CASSAIAGVYEQYF
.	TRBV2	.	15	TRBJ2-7	TGTGCCAGCAGTGAGAATCTAGCAAGCTCCTACGAGCAGTACTTC	CASSENLASSYEQYF
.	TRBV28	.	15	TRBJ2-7	TGTGCCAGCAGTTCCGGGGACCGGTATTCCTACGAGCAGTACTTC	CASSSGDRYSYEQYF
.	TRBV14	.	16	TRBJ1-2	TGTGCCAGCAGCCAAGGAAGACAGCTAGCTAACTATGGCTACACCTTC	CASSQGRQLANYGYTF
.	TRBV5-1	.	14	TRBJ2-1	TGCGCCAGCAGCCTAACGGACAGCAAGGATGAGCAGTTCTTC	CASSLTDSKDEQFF
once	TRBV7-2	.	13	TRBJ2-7	TGTGCCAGCAGCCCCCACCAGGACTACGAGCAGTACTTC	CASSPHQDYEQYF
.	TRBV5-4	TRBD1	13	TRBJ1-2	TGTGCCAGCAGCTTGGGGACAGGGGATGGCTACACCTTC	CASSLGTGDGYTF
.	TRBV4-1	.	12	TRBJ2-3	TGCGCCAGCAGCCTTCCCACAGATACGCAGTATTTT	CASSLPTDTQYF
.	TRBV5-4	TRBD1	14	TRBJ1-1	TGTGCCAGCACCAGACAGGGGCCCAACACTGAAGCTTTCTTT	CASTRQGPNTEAFF
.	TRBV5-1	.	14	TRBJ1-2	TGCGCCAGCAGCTTGGACGGGGGCTTTTATGGCTACACCTTC	CASSLDGGFYGYTF
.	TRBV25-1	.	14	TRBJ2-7	TGTGCCAGCAGCCCCGCAGGGATCTTCTACGAGCAGTACTTC	CASSPAGIFYEQYF
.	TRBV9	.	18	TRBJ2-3	TGTGCCAGCAGCCCACCCGGAGGGGACAGCGCCCGCGCGGATACGCAGTATTTT	CASSPPGGDSARADTQYF
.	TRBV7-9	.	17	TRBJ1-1	TGTGCCAGCAGCTTATTACGTATCGGGGTAGCGAACACTGAAGCTTTCTTT	CASSLLRIGVANTEAFF
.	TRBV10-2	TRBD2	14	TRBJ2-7	TGCGCCAGCAGTGGAGTAGCGGGGGGTTACGAGCAGTACTTC	CASSGVAGGYEQYF
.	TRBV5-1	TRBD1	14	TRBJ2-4	TGCGCCAGCGCCGACAGGGGGCAGGAAAACATTCAGTACTTC	CASADRGQENIQYF
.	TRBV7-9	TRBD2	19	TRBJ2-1	TGTGCCAGCAGCCCAGCCACTCCTAGCGGGAGTAGGTTCAACAATGAGCAGTTCTTC	CASSPATPSGSRFNNEQFF